The 29 T cell receptor beta chains listed next were all sequenced from one sample in a study of blood T cell repertoires in COVID-19. Clones were read by immunoSEQ multiplex PCR, and TCRdb kept only the in-frame ones, dropping some. The table records some 250,000 clones, 70% to 85% of them present only once. Sample: peripheral blood. Source of these receptors: a woman aged 80 or older with acute or convalescent COVID-19.

This chain connects TRBV6-5 to TRBJ1-6; 7 nucleotides align to TRBD1. The V and J ends lost 0 bases and 8 bases, in that order; junction bases with no gene match: 4. Per the germline V gene, CDR1 is MNHEY and CDR2 is SVGAGI. The CDR3 runs 15 residues. The CDR3 nucleotides are TGTGCCAGCAGTTACTCGCGCAGGGGGGATTCACCCCTCCACTTT. This translates into CASSYSRRGDSPLHF.

This sequence joins TRBV4-1 and TRBJ2-7, with 8 bases matching TRBD2. CDR1 MGHRA and CDR2 YSYEKL come from the germline V gene. There are 16 residues in the CDR3. J was trimmed by 2 bases and V by 3 bases; bases with no gene match: 9. The CDR3 spells CASSHATGLGTYEQYF. CDR3 nucleotides: TGCGCCAGCAGCCACGCTACGGGACTAGGTACCTACGAGCAGTACTTC.

The V gene is TRBV24-1, the J gene TRBJ1-1; D may be TRBD1 (6 bases). V lost 2 bases and J 1 base, leaving 10 bases between the germline ends. In germline, CDR1 is KGHDR, CDR2 SFDVKD. The CDR3 sequence is 15 residues long. CDR3: CATSDSGTSNTEAFF. The CDR3 region has the DNA TGTGCCACCAGTGATTCCGGGACATCGAACACTGAAGCTTTCTTT.

To note about this clone: A much larger clone differs by one base, so this may be a read error. The chain carries TRBV3-1 (or the pseudogene TRBV3-2) and TRBJ2-2; weak D call: TRBD1 (6 bases). Germline assignment: CDR1 LGHDT and CDR2 YNNKEL (reference sequence). The CDR3 runs to 14 residues. Deletions cut 5 bases from V and 4 bases from J, with 11 bases between. This CDR3 is CASSSTGTTGELFF. The CDR3 bases are TGTGCCAGCAGCTCCACAGGGACCACCGGGGAGCTGTTTTTT.

The chain couples TRBV4-2 to TRBJ2-2, with D perhaps matching TRBD2 (5 bases). The CDR3 totals 18 residues. Germline loops: CDR1 LGHNA, CDR2 YNFKEQ. Trimming removed 0 bases at V and 0 bases at J, with 14 bases between. The CDR3 spells CASSQDGLRLPNTGELFF. The CDR3 DNA follows: TGTGCCAGCAGCCAAGACGGCTTGAGACTACCGAACACCGGGGAGCTGTTTTTT.

This clone was seen only a few times. The CDR3 is CASSSRTGGLGETQYF. CDR3 coding DNA: TGTGCCAGTAGTTCCAGGACAGGGGGTCTCGGGGAGACCCAGTACTTC. The J gene is TRBJ2-5, the V gene TRBV19, with TRBD1 identical over 10 bases. CDR1 LNHDA and CDR2 SQIVND come from the germline V gene (reference sequence). The J segment lost 5 bases and the V segment lost 5 bases, leaving 11 bases of the junction unmatched. CDR3 length: 16 residues.

This clone has a single count. The chain combines TRBV19 with TRBJ2-2; 8 bases are a match to TRBD2. The junction had 9 bases not matched to a gene; V was cut back by 7 bases and J by 5 bases. Germline V gene lookup returns CDR1 LNHDA and CDR2 SQIVND (reference sequence). This CDR3 spans 15 amino acids. CDR3 in DNA: TGTGCCAGTATCTCGGGGGGGCTCGGTACCGGGGAGCTGTTTTTT. Encoded protein: CASISGGLGTGELFF.

The V and J genes are TRBV12-3 or TRBV12-4 and TRBJ2-1, with D perhaps matching TRBD1 (6 bases). V shed 7 bases and J shed 6 bases, with 13 bases lying between them. This CDR3 region has 13 residues. The CDR3 is CASNRDGPNEQFF. CDR3 nucleotide sequence: TGTGCCAGCAACAGGGACGGTCCCAATGAGCAGTTCTTC.

The rearrangement uses TRBV10-3 and TRBJ1-4; D is unclear. CDR1 and CDR2 from the germline V gene are ENHRY and SYGVKD. The V end lost 3 bases, the J end lost 4 bases, and 6 bases lay between the germline ends. CDR3 length: 13 residues. The DNA of the CDR3 is TGTGCCATCAGTGATCGGGGTAATGAAAAACTGTTTTTT. It is translated as CAISDRGNEKLFF.

V usage is TRBV14 and J usage is TRBJ1-6; 9 nucleotides line up with TRBD1. CDR3 length: 16 residues. V was pared by 2 bases and J by 7 bases, with 6 bases of the junction left unmatched. Germline CDR1 and CDR2: SGHDN and FVKESK. CDR3: CASSQLIGTGNSPLHF. In nucleotides, the CDR3 is TGTGCCAGCAGCCAACTTATCGGGACAGGGAATTCACCCCTCCACTTT. The whole variable domain, filled in from reference TRBV14 and TRBJ1-6, reads EAGVTQFPSHSVIEKGQTVTLRCDPISGHDNLYWYRRVMGKEIKFLLHFVKESKQDESGMPNNRFLAERTGGTYSTLKVQPAELEDSGVYFCASSQLIGTGNSPLHFGNGTRLTVT.

This chain uses TRBV4-2 with TRBJ2-1; 8 bases agree with TRBD2. This CDR3 contains 15 residues. The germline gives CDR1 LGHNA, CDR2 YNFKEQ. V dropped 1 base and J dropped 4; count of bases not matched to a gene: 3. CDR3 in amino acids: CASSQAGGSYNEQFF. For the CDR3, the DNA is TGTGCCAGCAGCCAAGCGGGAGGGAGTTACAATGAGCAGTTCTTC.

About this clone itself: Additional DNA sequences in this sample encode the identical CDR3. The chain is built from TRBV7-9 and TRBJ1-1, with D possibly TRBD1 on 5 matching bases. Germline lookup yields CDR1 SEHNR and CDR2 FQNEAQ (reference sequence). The CDR3 totals 14 residues. V was cut by 3 bases and J by 8 bases, with 16 bases left in between. The CDR3 coding sequence is TGTGCCAGCAGCTTTACGCAGGGAACACTGGAAGCTTTCTTT. It encodes CASSFTQGTLEAFF.

This clone was seen a few times. This chain links TRBV2 with TRBJ1-1, with D possibly matching TRBD1 (6 bases). CDR1 is SNHLY, CDR2 FYNNEI, per germline. Trimming took off 3 bases at V and 4 bases at J, with 18 bases between the two ends. CDR3 size: 16 residues. The CDR3 spells CASSDTGYTVGTEAFF. The CDR3 coding sequence is TGTGCCAGCAGTGATACAGGGTACACCGTTGGCACTGAAGCTTTCTTT.

This clone was detected only a few times. V is TRBV2 and J is TRBJ2-7; no clear D gene. This CDR3 comprises 11 residues. V was trimmed by 3 bases and J by 9 bases, leaving 9 bases between them. From germline, CDR1 is SNHLY and CDR2 FYNNEI. The CDR3 loop reads CASSEHSLQYF. Written as DNA, the CDR3 is TGTGCCAGCAGTGAGCACAGCTTGCAGTACTTC.

Ten or more counts support this clone. This chain connects TRBV7-9 to TRBJ1-1; D remains unclear. The CDR3 is 13 amino acids. Trimming took off 4 bases at V and 4 bases at J, with 10 bases between the two ends. CDR1 and CDR2 from the germline V gene are SEHNR and FQNEAQ (reference sequence). The CDR3, as DNA: TGTGCCAGCAGCTCCCAAGAGGCCACTGAAGCTTTCTTT. This translates into CASSSQEATEAFF.

This chain joins TRBV2 and TRBJ1-1; possible D gene TRBD1, 5 bases. CDR1 SNHLY and CDR2 FYNNEI come from the germline V gene. The CDR3 extends over 16 amino acids. Between the trimmed V and J ends, which lost 7 bases and 0 bases, there was a span of 18 bases. The CDR3 nucleotides are TGTGCCAGCACCTCCCAGGGTGCGGGGCTGAACACTGAAGCTTTCTTT. It codes for CASTSQGAGLNTEAFF.

This clone has just one count. The CDR3 coding sequence is TGTGCCAGCTCACCGCGAACCGGGAGGGCCAATGAGCAGTTCTTC. Encoded protein: CASSPRTGRANEQFF. The gene calls are TRBV18 and TRBJ2-1; 8 nucleotides agree with TRBD2. Germline assignment: CDR1 KGHSH and CDR2 LQKENI. The V gene end was trimmed by 3 bases and the J gene end by 6 bases; junction bases not matched to a gene: 7. This CDR3 region has 15 residues. Supplemented by reference TRBV18 and TRBJ2-1, the full variable domain reads NAGVMQNPRHLVRRRGQEARLRCSPMKGHSHVYWYRQLPEEGLKFMVYLQKENIIDESGMPKERFSAEFPKEGPSILRIQQVVRGDSAAYFCASSPRTGRANEQFFGPGTRLTVL.

The V and J genes are TRBV7-9 and TRBJ2-5; the match to TRBD2 covers 8 bases. Germline CDR1 is SEHNR and CDR2 is FQNEAQ (reference sequence). The CDR3 is 14 residues long. V lost 2 bases and J lost 5; bases outside the gene matches: 4. CDR3 sequence reads: CASSLPLAGETQYF. In DNA form, the CDR3 reads TGTGCCAGCAGCTTACCTTTAGCGGGGGAGACCCAGTACTTC.

V usage is TRBV10-3 and J usage is TRBJ1-5; D not certain. V gave up 2 bases and J gave up 2 bases, with 13 bases separating them. Germline V gives CDR1 ENHRY, CDR2 SYGVKD. The CDR3 totals 16 residues. DNA of the CDR3: TGTGCCATCAGTGAGGCCGTACTCGGGGGCAATCAGCCCCAGCATTTT. This gives the protein CAISEAVLGGNQPQHF.

This chain connects TRBV30 to TRBJ1-2; 8 bases line up with TRBD1. The CDR3 is 14 amino acids. Germline CDR1 is GTSNPN and CDR2 is SVGIG (reference sequence). V dropped 3 bases and J dropped 5; count of bases not matched to a gene: 8. This CDR3 is CAWRITGGRYGYTF. CDR3 DNA sequence: TGTGCCTGGAGAATTACAGGGGGACGATATGGCTACACCTTC.

This chain joins TRBV19 and TRBJ2-1; TRBD2 matches 12 bases. Germline V gene data show CDR1 as LNHDA and CDR2 as SQIVND (reference sequence). V lost 5 bases to trimming and J lost 7 bases; unmatched junction nucleotides: 9. The CDR3 covers 16 residues. Here the CDR3 reads CASSLAGGLVRNEQFF. The CDR3 DNA is TGTGCCAGTAGTCTAGCGGGGGGGCTGGTTCGAAATGAGCAGTTCTTC.

The V call is TRBV27, the J call TRBJ2-3; 8 nucleotides match TRBD2. This CDR3 spans 16 amino acids. Trimming took 6 bases from V and 1 from J; bases not matched to a gene: 9. Germline V lookup: CDR1 MNHEY, CDR2 SMNVEV (reference sequence). CDR3 coding DNA: TGTGCCAGCAGGTCCGGGAGGGCCTTGGGCACAGATACGCAGTATTTT. It encodes CASRSGRALGTDTQYF.

This clone was counted between two and nine times. The DNA of the CDR3 is TGTGCCAGCAGCTTAGGATCGGACAGGGGGGGCTATGGCTACACCTTC. Encoded protein: CASSLGSDRGGYGYTF. V gene TRBV11-2 combines with J gene TRBJ1-2; 10 bases align to TRBD1. Germline V CDR1 and CDR2: SGHAT, FQNNGV. V lost 1 base and J lost 4; bases outside the gene matches: 6. The CDR3 runs to 16 residues.

This clone has a single count. This chain links TRBV5-1 with TRBJ2-2; 9 bases are shared with TRBD1. V was clipped by 6 bases and J by 6 bases; unmatched bases: 9. Germline V CDR1 and CDR2: SGHRS, YFSETQ. This CDR3 region has 15 residues. CDR3: CASTSQGAGSGELFF. CDR3 coding DNA: TGCGCCAGCACATCACAGGGGGCCGGGTCCGGGGAGCTGTTTTTT.

The chain combines TRBV27 with TRBJ2-3; D perhaps matches TRBD2 (6 bases). This CDR3 has 15 residues. Trimming shortened V by 6 bases and J by 1 base, and 14 bases separated the two germline ends. CDR1 MNHEY and CDR2 SMNVEV come from the germline V gene (reference sequence). For the CDR3, the DNA is TGTGCCAGCAGCCATACCGGGAGCCGCACAGATACGCAGTATTTT. Amino acid sequence: CASSHTGSRTDTQYF.

The chain carries TRBV5-4 and TRBJ2-1; TRBD2 is a possible D gene (5 bases). Germline CDR1 reads SGHNT; CDR2 reads YYREEE (reference sequence). CDR3 size: 15 residues. V was clipped by 0 bases and J by 4 bases, with 11 bases between them. The CDR3 region has the DNA TGTGCCAGCAGCTTGGGTTGGGGAGAGTACAATGAGCAGTTCTTC. Protein sequence: CASSLGWGEYNEQFF.

The rearrangement joins TRBV7-9 to TRBJ2-5; D is uncertain. The CDR3 consists of 14 residues. Trimming took off 3 bases at V and 1 base at J, with 9 bases between the two ends. Per the germline V gene, CDR1 is SEHNR and CDR2 is FQNEAQ (reference sequence). CDR3 DNA: TGTGCCAGCAGCTTTTTGCAGGCCCAAGAGACCCAGTACTTC. Amino acid sequence: CASSFLQAQETQYF.

This chain joins TRBV3-1 (or the pseudogene TRBV3-2) and TRBJ2-7; 8 bases fit TRBD2. CDR1 and CDR2 (germline): LGHDT, YNNKEL (reference sequence). Unmatched junction bases numbered 10, after V lost 2 bases and J lost 1 base. CDR3 length: 17 amino acids. This chain's CDR3 is CASSQPGAGAYSYEQYF. DNA for the CDR3: TGTGCCAGCAGCCAACCGGGAGCGGGAGCTTATTCCTACGAGCAGTACTTC.

This clone has only a few counts. The chain has TRBV11-2 and TRBJ2-2; 7 bases fit TRBD1. In germline, CDR1 is SGHAT, CDR2 FQNNGV. The CDR3 extends over 15 amino acids. Germline trimming cut 1 base from V and 5 bases from J; bases unmatched to any gene: 4. CDR3 coding DNA: TGTGCCAGCAGCTTAGTAAGGGGGCGAACCGGGGAGCTGTTTTTT. Residues: CASSLVRGRTGELFF.